The clone carrying this T cell receptor beta chain was detected only once. In the original workflow: Reference gene primer amplification gave estimated nucleated cell counts. Assay used: immunoSEQ multiplex PCR; TCRdb lists only in-frame clones, some missing. From that table come the V and J calls and clone size; the DNA was used to work out D and trimming. Of about 380,000 clones listed, about 85% are singletons. The data stem from a study of blood T cell repertoires in COVID-19. Background on the study: Donors in the United States, Italy and Spain gave samples during acute or convalescent COVID-19. PBMCs, B-cell-depleted T cells, or T cells were the source of the cDNA or gDNA that made up the material.

Looked up from germline, CDR1 is LGHDT and CDR2 is YNNKEL (reference sequence). The CDR3 is made up of 13 amino acids. The V end lost 1 base, the J end lost 3 bases, and 7 bases lay between the germline ends. V and J are TRBV3-1 (or the pseudogene TRBV3-2) and TRBJ2-7, with D tentatively TRBD1 (5 bases). This TCR derives from a woman under 30 with acute or convalescent COVID-19. The source material was peripheral blood. CDR3 residues: CASSQVQGYEQYF. The CDR3 nucleotides are TGTGCCAGCAGCCAAGTTCAGGGCTACGAGCAGTACTTC.